The source of this TCR beta chain is a study of control samples from healthy donors and cancer patients. From germline, CDR1 is SGHNT and CDR2 YENEEA. The CDR3 totals 17 residues. With 0 bases removed from V and 0 bases from J, the gap between germline ends came to 15 bases. The protocol was immunoSEQ multiplex PCR, while the TCRdb copy is restricted to in-frame clones and leaves out a portion. The sample has 150,000 to 200,000 clones, around 94% seen once; the top ten hold around 15%. Sequenced input: PBMCs. This TCR was recovered from a man aged 55-75 years with colorectal cancer. V is TRBV11-3 and J is TRBJ2-7; no firm D call. As DNA, the CDR3 is TGTGCCAGCAGCTTAGAGGGGTCGCCGCGGAGCTCCTACGAGCAGTACTTC. Its translation: CASSLEGSPRSSYEQYF.